The 19 T cell receptor beta chains given below trace back to one sample, sequenced in a study of cytomegalovirus exposure and HLA in healthy donors (dated by TCRdb to the late 2010s). The library was generated by the immunoSEQ multiplex PCR assay. Here the immuneACCESS table is served through TCRdb, limited to in-frame sequences with V and J called. Missing clones are a known gap in these copies; in checked studies unresolved V genes cover under half, and the rest lacks a known reason. This sample holds some 250,000 clones; around 90% were observed only once. More than 0.35% of the sample is in the top ten clones. The sequenced material came from PBMCs. All receptors derive from a woman aged 18-30 years in good health and CMV-seronegative.

This clone turned up a few times. The rearrangement joins TRBV6-6 to TRBJ2-5, with 7 positions matching TRBD1. The V and J ends lost 5 bases and 1 base, in that order; junction bases with no gene match: 10. Germline V gene data show CDR1 as MNHNY and CDR2 as SVGAGI (reference sequence). This CDR3 contains 16 residues. The CDR3 region is CASSQTRDSVQETQYF. CDR3 sequence (DNA): TGTGCCAGCAGTCAAACCCGGGACAGCGTCCAAGAGACCCAGTACTTC.

In the case of this clone: The sample carries other DNA sequences with the same CDR3. The CDR3 nucleotides read TGCGCCAGCAGCTTGTCAGGTAGCTCCTACAATGAGCAGTTCTTC. Translated, it gives CASSLSGSSYNEQFF. The chain has TRBV5-1 and TRBJ2-1; D gene uncertain. The CDR3 is 15 amino acids. V lost 1 base, J lost 0 bases, and 8 bases lay in between. CDR1 is SGHRS, CDR2 YFSETQ, per germline.

V and J are TRBV7-9 and TRBJ2-3, with TRBD2 matching 9 bases. The germline V gene has CDR1 SEHNR and CDR2 FQNEAQ (reference sequence). The CDR3 has 17 amino acids. The V and J ends lost 4 bases and 3 bases, in that order; junction bases with no gene match: 11. DNA of the CDR3: TGTGCCAGCAGCTCCCCGTTTCGCGGGGGGGGGACAGATACGCAGTATTTT. This gives the protein CASSSPFRGGGTDTQYF.

J is TRBJ1-4 and V is TRBV7-6; 8 bases match TRBD1. Germline V gene lookup returns CDR1 SGHVS and CDR2 FNYEAQ. This CDR3 comprises 15 residues. The V segment lost 5 bases and the J segment 7 bases; nucleotides outside the gene matches: 9. CDR3 bases: TGTGCCAGCAGCCCCCGGACAGGGTTAAGTGAAAAACTGTTTTTT. Translation: CASSPRTGLSEKLFF.

This clone appeared a single time. The chain joins TRBV7-2 to TRBJ2-3; a weak D match, TRBD2 (6 bases). V shed 5 bases and J shed 6 bases, with 21 bases lying between them. This CDR3 contains 16 residues. Germline CDR1 reads SGHTA; CDR2 reads FQGNSA. CDR3 loop: CASSPSLSAGGDTQYF. The CDR3 DNA is TGTGCCAGCAGCCCGTCCCTGAGCGCCGGAGGGGATACGCAGTATTTT.

The chain carries TRBV6-5 and TRBJ1-4; weak D call: TRBD1 (6 bases). The V end was cut by 7 bases, the J end by 5 bases, with 14 bases between. The CDR3 is 14 residues long. Germline CDR1 MNHEY, CDR2 SVGAGI. The CDR3 DNA reads TGTGCCAGCACCAGGGGAATTTTGAATGAAAAACTGTTTTTT. As protein: CASTRGILNEKLFF.

J is TRBJ2-1 and V is TRBV14, with a tentative D call TRBD2 (5 bases). The CDR3 sequence is 16 residues long. Germline loops: CDR1 SGHDN, CDR2 FVKESK. Deletions cut 5 bases from V and 10 bases from J, with 24 bases between. CDR3: CASSSTSTTRVDEQFF. CDR3 DNA: TGTGCCAGCAGCTCCACCAGCACCACTAGGGTAGACGAGCAGTTCTTC.

The chain recombines TRBV5-1 with TRBJ1-1; tentatively, D is TRBD1 (5 bases). Germline V gene data show CDR1 as SGHRS and CDR2 as YFSETQ. This CDR3 region has 18 residues. V was shortened by 0 bases and J by 1 base, with 19 bases between the two germline ends. In DNA, the CDR3 is TGCGCCAGCAGCTTGGAGTGGGGACTTGGACTGAAGAACACTGAAGCTTTCTTT. This gives the protein CASSLEWGLGLKNTEAFF. Combining the CDR3 with reference TRBV5-1 and TRBJ1-1 gives the whole variable domain KAGVTQTPRYLIKTRGQQVTLSCSPISGHRSVSWYQQTPGQGLQFLFEYFSETQRNKGNFPGRFSGRQFSNSRSEMNVSTLELGDSALYLCASSLEWGLGLKNTEAFFGQGTRLTVV.

The chain combines TRBV7-9 with TRBJ2-7; no firm D call. The CDR3 loop spans 13 amino acids. The V gene's germline CDR1 is SEHNR and CDR2 FQNEAQ (reference sequence). Trimming left V 1 base short and J 3 bases short, with 7 bases between. CDR3 in DNA: TGTGCCAGCAGCTTAGGGGTGGACTACGAGCAGTACGTC. Protein product: CASSLGVDYEQYV.

The chain is built from TRBV7-8 and TRBJ1-5, with 9 bases fitting TRBD1. With 1 base clipped from V and 3 bases from J, the junction kept 7 bases outside the gene matches. Germline V CDR1 and CDR2: SGHVS, FQNEAQ. This CDR3 region has 17 residues. The CDR3 DNA is TGTGCCAGCAGCTTAGTGGGACAGGGACTCCTCAATCAGCCCCAGCATTTT. As protein: CASSLVGQGLLNQPQHF.

This clone was seen only a few times. Within the sample, other DNA sequences also encode this same CDR3. The J gene is TRBJ2-3, the V gene TRBV7-2; D gene uncertain. Looked up from germline, CDR1 is SGHTA and CDR2 is FQGNSA. The CDR3 runs to 13 residues. Trimming took 4 bases from V and 2 from J, leaving 7 bases between them. CDR3 nucleotides: TGTGCCAGCAGCTCCCAATTCACAGATACGCAGTATTTT. Translating it yields CASSSQFTDTQYF.

This chain joins TRBV27 and TRBJ2-3; no firm D call. The V and J ends lost 5 bases and 3 bases respectively, with 15 bases between them. Germline-derived CDR1 and CDR2 are MNHEY and SMNVEV (reference sequence). The CDR3 length is 15 residues. The CDR3 nucleotides are TGTGCCAGCAGTAGTATGCGGCCCTCTACAGATACGCAGTATTTT. It is translated as CASSSMRPSTDTQYF.

The chain joins TRBV7-9 to TRBJ1-1; TRBD1 matches 8 bases. This CDR3 is built from 13 residues. V lost 6 bases, J lost 4 bases, and 4 bases stayed unmatched. From germline, CDR1 is SEHNR and CDR2 FQNEAQ (reference sequence). The CDR3 region has the DNA TGTGCCAGCAGAACGGACAGGGCCACTGAAGCTTTCTTT. Amino acid sequence: CASRTDRATEAFF.

The chain carries TRBV4-1 and TRBJ2-1; a possible D gene is TRBD1 (6 bases). V was pared by 5 bases and J by 6 bases, with 14 bases between. This CDR3 is built from 14 residues. Germline V CDR1 and CDR2: MGHRA, YSYEKL. The DNA of the CDR3 is TGCGCCAGCAGCTACCTGGACAGATCCAATGAGCAGTTCTTC. Residues: CASSYLDRSNEQFF.

The rearrangement joins TRBV5-6 to TRBJ2-2; 7 nucleotides agree with TRBD1. Trimming took 3 bases from V and 3 from J; bases not matched to a gene: 5. The V gene's germline CDR1 is SGHDT and CDR2 YYEEEE. There are 15 residues in the CDR3. CDR3 residues: CASSSTGVHTGELFF. The CDR3 nucleotides read TGTGCCAGCAGCTCCACAGGGGTACACACCGGGGAGCTGTTTTTT.

The rearrangement joins TRBV7-8 to TRBJ2-2, with D tentatively TRBD2 (6 bases). The V gene's germline CDR1 is SGHVS and CDR2 FQNEAQ. The ends were cut back, 5 bases at V and 7 bases at J, with 14 bases in the middle. The CDR3 has 14 amino acids. Written as DNA, the CDR3 is TGTGCCAGCAGCCCCCTCGCGGGACTCGGGGAGCTGTTTTTT. Protein: CASSPLAGLGELFF.

The rearrangement uses TRBV27 and TRBJ2-3; 8 bases agree with TRBD2. The V segment lost 6 bases and the J segment 1 base; nucleotides outside the gene matches: 6. The germline gives CDR1 MNHEY, CDR2 SMNVEV (reference sequence). The CDR3 contains 15 residues. CDR3 DNA: TGTGCCAGCAGATCCCGGGGGGGAGGCACAGATACGCAGTATTTT. The encoded protein is CASRSRGGGTDTQYF.

V is TRBV28 and J is TRBJ1-4; 8 nucleotides agree with TRBD1. In germline, CDR1 is MDHEN, CDR2 SYDVKM. The CDR3 is made up of 17 amino acids. V was clipped by 5 bases and J by 5 bases; unmatched bases: 13. The CDR3 sequence: CASSNPHSRTGNEKLFF. The CDR3 DNA reads as TGTGCCAGCAGTAACCCCCACTCGAGGACAGGGAATGAAAAACTGTTTTTT.

This chain joins TRBV9 and TRBJ1-6, with TRBD1 as a possible D gene (6 bases). CDR1 SGDLS and CDR2 YYNGEE come from the germline V gene. V lost 0 bases to trimming and J lost 10 bases, with 11 bases between them. CDR3 length: 14 residues. The CDR3 loop is CASSVAGEGSPLHF. CDR3 sequence (DNA): TGTGCCAGCAGCGTAGCAGGGGAGGGGTCACCCCTCCACTTT.